Detailed here is one TCR beta chain. Its antigen is not yet known. One base away there is no much larger clone; base qualities are not given. This record comes from a study of T cells in localized non-small cell lung cancer (dated by TCRdb to 2020 to 2022). Looking at the study overall: Comparing tumors with uninvolved tumor-adjacent lungs, the study looked at the T cell repertoires of fewer than 250 patients with early-stage NSCLC. All 250 or so NSCLC patients in the cohort were treatment-naive and had localized lung tumors that were resected. The mean age of the NSCLC patients was under 70 years, with about 130 men and 85 to 110 women. General findings and caveats noted by the study authors: A median of around 62 of the top 100 tumor clones turned up in the paired uninvolved adjacent lung, and 25 to 35 of those clones also ranked among the top 100 of that same adjacent lung. Higher T cell density in blood was associated with longer overall survival, whereas higher clonality in adjacent lung was associated with shorter survival. The highest T cell clonality was observed in uninvolved tumor-adjacent lung, where clonality exceeded that of tumor, suggesting that antigenic responses were more focused in uninvolved tumor-adjacent lung. Because multi-region tumor sequencing was not done, intratumor heterogeneity could not be ruled out. Because of the exploratory design, TCR variables were selected using unadjusted p-values without false-discovery rate correction.

At diagnosis, tumor, uninvolved tumor-adjacent lung and peripheral blood were collected and then preserved as a mix of FFPE and fresh-frozen material. For TCR repertoire profiling, blood samples were analyzed in the form of peripheral blood mononuclear cells. The junction carries 8 bases between V and J, which are trimmed by 2 bases and 1 base respectively. The CDR3 numbers 15 residues from cysteine through phenylalanine. Only the CDR3 portion is preserved as DNA: 45 bases, with reading frame beginning at the first base. From the germline V gene, CDR1 is SGHTA and CDR2 is FQGNSA. The immunoSEQ Assay was used to sequence TCR beta CDR3 regions from DNA. Under the source paper's analysis protocol: To compute T cell density, TCR beta template counts were normalized to usable DNA, which was estimated by amplifying housekeeping genes. Richness was estimated with the preseqR package, extrapolating to 400,000 templates for PBMC samples and 120,000 templates for tissue samples. Clonality was defined by subtracting Pielou's evenness from one. Tissue-enriched TCRs were identified through differential abundance testing performed on productive amino-acid clonotypes, with a minimum total count of 5 and an alpha of 0.1. The Jaccard Index and the Morisita Overlap Index were used to measure how much the repertoires overlapped between compartments. GLIPH grouped TCR beta CDR3s together with public tetramer-defined viral CDR3s, and a viral motif had to include at least three viral sequences and show V-gene enrichment. TCRdb retrieved this table from immuneACCESS and kept in-frame rearrangements only. Not all clones are present; in checked studies, unresolved V genes account for under half, and no reason is known for the remainder. V, J and clone size were drawn from that table, and D and trimming were deduced from the DNA. Recorded for this sample are 26,000 or so clones; approximately 90% of them occurred a single time. The ten largest clones represent roughly 13% of the sample.

Sequencing used peripheral blood, obtained before any cancer treatment. This clonotype was sampled from a female donor over 55 with stage II squamous cell lung carcinoma. The chain is assembled from TRBV7-2 and TRBJ2-2; the D gene is perhaps TRBD2, on 5 matching bases. The CDR3: CASSLMAGNTGELFF. The DNA sequence follows: TGTGCCAGCAGCTTAATGGCGGGGAACACCGGGGAGCTGTTTTTT. With the portions outside the CDR3 filled from the reference TRBV7-2 and TRBJ2-2 genes, the complete variable region becomes GAGVSQSPSNKVTEKGKDVELRCDPISGHTALYWYRQSLGQGLEFLIYFQGNSAPDKSGLPSDRFSAERTGGSVSTLTIQRTQQEDSAVYLCASSLMAGNTGELFFGEGSRLTVL.